A selection of T cell receptor beta chains follows, all from one sample in a study of T cell responses to AZD1222 COVID-19 vaccine. Some clones are missing from TCRdb's copy, which holds only in-frame ones; the method was immunoSEQ multiplex PCR. The table lists 150,000 to 200,000 clones, about nine tenths of them singletons. Sequenced material: peripheral blood, taken on day 0 of AZD1222 vaccination. The receptor set was obtained from an adult in good health. The CDR3 runs from the conserved cysteine through the conserved F or W. D genes are given only for firm matches. Not all rows give a size; the values are once, few, many and, for expanded clones, a class.

abundance,v_gene,j_gene,d_gene,CDR3nt,CDR3aa
.,TRBV7-9,TRBJ2-7,TRBD2,TGTGCCAGCAGCCTGACTAGCGGGGGGCCCCTCCAATCCTACGAGCAGTACTTC,CASSLTSGGPLQSYEQYF
once,TRBV25-1,TRBJ1-2,.,TGTGCCAGCAGTGCAGGGTATGGCTACACCTTC,CASSAGYGYTF
.,TRBV9,TRBJ1-3,TRBD1,TGTGCCAGCAGCGCCCTCACAGAACCGGGACAGAGCTCTGGAAACACCATATATTTT,CASSALTEPGQSSGNTIYF
.,TRBV19,TRBJ2-7,TRBD1,TGTGCCAGTAGTTTAAGGGACAGGGGGACCTACGAGCAGTACTTC,CASSLRDRGTYEQYF
.,TRBV11-2,TRBJ2-7,TRBD1,TGTGCCAGCAGCCCTCGGACAGGGCCATACGAGCAGTACTTC,CASSPRTGPYEQYF
once,TRBV3-1/TRBV3-2,TRBJ1-1,.,TGTGCCAGCAGCCCCCGGGGAGGATTCACTGAAGCTTTCTTT,CASSPRGGFTEAFF
.,TRBV6-5,TRBJ1-1,.,TGTGCCAGCAGTACAGGGTTCGACATGAACACTGAAGCTTTCTTT,CASSTGFDMNTEAFF
.,TRBV7-8,TRBJ2-7,.,TGTGCCAGCAGCCCCGCCGTAAGCGAGCAGTACTTC,CASSPAVSEQYF
.,TRBV28,TRBJ1-3,TRBD1,TGTGCCAGCAGTCCCCTCGGACAGGGCTCTGGAAACACCATATATTTT,CASSPLGQGSGNTIYF
.,TRBV7-9,TRBJ1-1,.,TGTGCCAGCAGCTTAGGAGACCCGACAGGGAACACTGAAGCTTTCTTT,CASSLGDPTGNTEAFF
medium-sized,TRBV7-9,TRBJ2-1,.,TGTGCCAGCAGCTTAGTTACTGGGTCAAACAATGAGCAGTTCTTC,CASSLVTGSNNEQFF
.,TRBV29-1,TRBJ1-1,TRBD1,TGCAGCGTCCCCGGACAGGGCTTGGGCACTGAAGCTTTCTTT,CSVPGQGLGTEAFF
once,TRBV7-9,TRBJ2-7,TRBD1,TGTGCCAGCAGCAGACAGGGGTTGGGCTACGAGCAGTACTTC,CASSRQGLGYEQYF
.,TRBV30,TRBJ2-7,.,TGTGCCTGGAGTGGGGTTGGGTTCGCGTACTTC,CAWSGVGFAYF
once,TRBV10-2,TRBJ1-2,.,TGCGCCAGCAGTGAAGGAAGGAATGGCTACACCTTC,CASSEGRNGYTF